The entry below describes one T cell receptor (beta chain). These data are taken from a study of shared clonotypes between healthy human individuals. Naive CD8 cells, CD45RO-negative and positively selected for CCR7, excluded terminally differentiated effector memory CD45RA+ cells. For every subset, genomic DNA was evenly distributed across several immunoSEQ plates. TCRdb keeps only in-frame clones here, not all; method: immunoSEQ multiplex PCR. The repertoire includes 550,000 to 600,000 clones, about 98% of them detected once, and roughly 0.29% sits in the top ten. This CDR3 comprises 14 residues. Trimming pared 5 bases from V and 2 bases from J, leaving 10 bases between. Looked up from germline, CDR1 is SGHRS and CDR2 is YFSETQ.

Sequencing was carried out using naive CD8+ T cells sorted from blood. The chain carries TRBV5-1 and TRBJ2-2; D is ambiguous. The source of this sequence is a man aged 25-45 years in good health. CDR3 coding DNA: TGCGCCAGCAGTCCTAATTCAAACACCGGGGAGCTGTTTTTT. Protein product: CASSPNSNTGELFF.